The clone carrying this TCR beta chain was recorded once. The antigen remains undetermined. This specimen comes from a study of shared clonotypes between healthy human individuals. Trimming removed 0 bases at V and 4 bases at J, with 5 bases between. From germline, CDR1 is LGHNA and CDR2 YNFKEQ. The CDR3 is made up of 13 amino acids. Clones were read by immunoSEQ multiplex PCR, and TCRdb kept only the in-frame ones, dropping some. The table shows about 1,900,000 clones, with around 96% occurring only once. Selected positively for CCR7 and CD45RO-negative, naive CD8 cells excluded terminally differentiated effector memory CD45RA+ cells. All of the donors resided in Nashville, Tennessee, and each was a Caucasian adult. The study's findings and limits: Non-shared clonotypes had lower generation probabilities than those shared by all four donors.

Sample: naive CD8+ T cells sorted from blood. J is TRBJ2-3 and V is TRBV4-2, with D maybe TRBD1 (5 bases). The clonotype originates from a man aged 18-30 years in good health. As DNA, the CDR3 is TGTGCCAGCAGCCAAGAAGGGGCAGATACGCAGTATTTT. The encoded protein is CASSQEGADTQYF.